This T cell receptor (beta chain) was sequenced in a study of T cell responses to AZD1222 COVID-19 vaccine. The V gene lost 4 bases and the J gene lost 4 bases, with 8 bases spanning the gap. Per the germline V gene, CDR1 is SGHDT and CDR2 is YYEEEE. The CDR3 sequence is 12 residues long. Study-wide results and limits: Reportedly, nearly half the spike-specific TCRs target unmutated variant regions. All repertoire sampling was performed exclusively after the peak T cell response. Clonal diversity was possibly underestimated, and white British individuals and females predominated among donors. Spike-specific TCR breadth and depth were elevated following two AZD1222 doses.

Turning to this clone: Antigen: not known.

The data were produced by immunoSEQ multiplex PCR, yet TCRdb's version contains in-frame clones alone and is incomplete. The table has approximately 100,000 clones, about 90% seen once; the top ten hold over 2.5%. This clonotype was obtained from an adult in good health. Sequencing used peripheral blood, obtained on day 0 of MenACWY control vaccination. The chain has TRBV5-6 and TRBJ1-2, with D possibly TRBD1 on 6 matching bases. CDR3 loop: CASSGGAYGYTF. The CDR3 bases are TGTGCCAGCAGCGGGGGGGCCTATGGCTACACCTTC.